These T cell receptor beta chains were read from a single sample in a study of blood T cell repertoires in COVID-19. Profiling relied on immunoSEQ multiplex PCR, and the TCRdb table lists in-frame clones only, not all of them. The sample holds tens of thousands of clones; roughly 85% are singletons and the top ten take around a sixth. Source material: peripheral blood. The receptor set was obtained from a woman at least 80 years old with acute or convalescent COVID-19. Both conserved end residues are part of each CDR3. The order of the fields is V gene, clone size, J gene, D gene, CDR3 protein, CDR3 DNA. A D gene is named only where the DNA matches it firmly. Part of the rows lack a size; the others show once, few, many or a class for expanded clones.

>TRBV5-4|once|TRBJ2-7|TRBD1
CASSLGGQGHSKNEQYF
TGTGCCAGCAGCTTGGGTGGACAGGGGCATTCGAAGAACGAGCAGTACTTC
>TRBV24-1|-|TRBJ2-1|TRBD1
CATRARGPVPGENEQFF
TGTGCCACCAGGGCCAGGGGGCCCGTCCCTGGGGAAAATGAGCAGTTCTTC
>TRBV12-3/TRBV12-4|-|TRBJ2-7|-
CASSLLPSYEQYF
TGTGCCAGCAGTTTACTCCCCTCCTACGAGCAGTACTTC
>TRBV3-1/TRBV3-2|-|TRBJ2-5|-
CASSQVRGKETQYF
TGTGCCAGCAGCCAAGTGAGGGGGAAAGAGACCCAGTACTTC
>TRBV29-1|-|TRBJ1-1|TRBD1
CSVSERDRGAFF
TGCAGCGTTTCCGAGCGGGACAGGGGAGCTTTCTTT
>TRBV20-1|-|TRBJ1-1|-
CSASWGREAFF
TGCAGTGCTAGTTGGGGGCGCGAAGCTTTCTTT
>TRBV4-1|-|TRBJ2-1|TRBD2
CASSQAGTSGGPSYNEQFF
TGCGCCAGCAGCCAGGCCGGGACTAGCGGGGGGCCCTCCTACAATGAGCAGTTCTTC
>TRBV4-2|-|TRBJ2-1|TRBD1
CASSLATAGTGYNEQFF
TGTGCCAGCAGCCTCGCGACCGCTGGGACAGGCTACAATGAGCAGTTCTTC
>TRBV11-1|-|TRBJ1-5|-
CASSPGEGQPQHF
TGTGCCAGCAGCCCAGGGGAAGGTCAGCCCCAGCATTTT
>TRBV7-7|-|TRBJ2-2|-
CASSLVQGATGELFF
TGTGCTAGCAGCTTAGTACAGGGAGCCACCGGGGAGCTGTTTTTT
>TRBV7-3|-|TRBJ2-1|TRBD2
CASSFTGGPSNEQFF
TGTGCCAGCAGCTTTACGGGGGGGCCTAGCAATGAGCAGTTCTTC
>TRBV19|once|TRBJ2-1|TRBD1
CASSSGQGVGYNEQFF
TGTGCCAGTAGTTCTGGACAGGGGGTTGGATACAATGAGCAGTTCTTC
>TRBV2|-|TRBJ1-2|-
CASSVAGDNYGYTF
TGTGCCAGCAGTGTGGCAGGGGATAACTATGGCTACACCTTC
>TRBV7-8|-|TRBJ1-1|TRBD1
CASSLAGTENTEAFF
TGTGCCAGCAGCTTAGCGGGGACAGAGAACACTGAAGCTTTCTTT
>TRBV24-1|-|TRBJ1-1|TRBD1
CATSDTTGGSTEAFF
TGTGCCACCAGTGATACGACAGGGGGCAGCACTGAAGCTTTCTTT
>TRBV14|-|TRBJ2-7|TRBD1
CASSQPGQGKRYEQYF
TGTGCCAGCAGCCAACCCGGACAGGGAAAAAGGTACGAGCAGTACTTC
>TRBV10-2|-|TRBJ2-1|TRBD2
CASSEWTSGGNEQFF
TGCGCCAGCAGTGAGTGGACTAGCGGTGGCAATGAGCAGTTCTTC
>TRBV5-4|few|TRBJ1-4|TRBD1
CASSPGQTTNEKLFF
TGTGCCAGCAGCCCGGGACAGACAACTAATGAAAAACTGTTTTTT
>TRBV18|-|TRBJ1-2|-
CASSPSDGYTF
TGTGCCAGCTCACCTTCGGATGGCTACACCTTC
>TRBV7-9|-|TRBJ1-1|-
CASSLAGTNTEAFF
TGTGCCAGCAGCTTAGCCGGGACTAACACTGAAGCTTTCTTT
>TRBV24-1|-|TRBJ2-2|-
CATSDLGVGENTGELFF
TGTGCCACCAGTGATTTGGGTGTAGGAGAGAACACCGGGGAGCTGTTTTTT
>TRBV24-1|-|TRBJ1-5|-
CATSDITSPNQPQHF
TGTGCCACCAGTGACATCACCAGTCCCAATCAGCCCCAGCATTTT
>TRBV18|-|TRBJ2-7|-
CASSPAGPPNEQYF
TGTGCCAGCTCACCTGCGGGCCCACCTAACGAGCAGTACTTC
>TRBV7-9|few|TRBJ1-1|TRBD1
CASSTTGPAYTEAFF
TGTGCCAGCAGCACGACAGGGCCGGCGTACACTGAAGCTTTCTTT
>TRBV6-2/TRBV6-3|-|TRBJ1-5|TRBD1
CASSSTDRVQPQHF
TGTGCCAGCAGTTCCACAGACAGGGTCCAGCCCCAGCATTTT
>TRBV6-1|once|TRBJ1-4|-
CASSESLSEKLFF
TGTGCCAGCAGTGAAAGTTTGAGTGAAAAACTGTTTTTT
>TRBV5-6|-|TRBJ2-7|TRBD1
CASSRTGNRYEQYF
TGTGCCAGCAGCCGGACAGGGAATCGCTACGAGCAGTACTTC
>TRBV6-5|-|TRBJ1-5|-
CASTLDGNQPQHF
TGTGCCAGCACCCTAGATGGCAATCAGCCCCAGCATTTT
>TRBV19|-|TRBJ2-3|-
CASSTATSTDTQYF
TGTGCCAGTAGTACCGCGACTAGCACAGATACGCAGTATTTT
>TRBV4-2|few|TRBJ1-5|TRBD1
CASSHDRGLGNQPQHF
TGTGCCAGCAGCCACGACAGGGGCCTAGGCAATCAGCCCCAGCATTTT
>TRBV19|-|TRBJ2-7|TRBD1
CASSLSGQGSGEQYF
TGTGCCAGTAGCCTATCGGGACAGGGAAGTGGGGAGCAGTACTTC
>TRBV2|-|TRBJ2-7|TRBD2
CASKESGRGTYEQYF
TGTGCCAGCAAAGAAAGCGGGAGGGGTACCTACGAGCAGTACTTC
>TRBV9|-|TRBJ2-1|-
CASSVSQGVNEQFF
TGTGCCAGCAGCGTAAGTCAGGGTGTCAATGAGCAGTTCTTC
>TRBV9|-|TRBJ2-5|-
CASSVVAGRSETQYF
TGTGCCAGCAGCGTAGTGGCGGGACGGTCCGAGACCCAGTACTTC
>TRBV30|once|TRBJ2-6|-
CAWSGQTFSGANVLTF
TGTGCCTGGAGTGGACAGACCTTCTCTGGGGCCAACGTCCTGACTTTC
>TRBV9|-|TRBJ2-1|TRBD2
CASSLAGANNEQFF
TGTGCCAGCTCCCTAGCGGGGGCTAACAATGAGCAGTTCTTC
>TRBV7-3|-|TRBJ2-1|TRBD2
CASSLQLAGNNEQFF
TGTGCCAGCAGCTTACAACTAGCGGGAAACAATGAGCAGTTCTTC
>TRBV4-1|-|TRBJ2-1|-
CASSQVDSFYNEQFF
TGCGCCAGCAGCCAAGTAGACAGTTTCTACAATGAGCAGTTCTTC
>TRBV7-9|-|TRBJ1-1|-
CASSFGTLNTEAFF
TGTGCCAGCAGCTTCGGGACTTTGAACACTGAAGCTTTCTTT
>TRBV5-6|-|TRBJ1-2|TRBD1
CASRPDRSGGYTF
TGTGCCAGCAGACCGGACAGGTCGGGTGGCTACACCTTC
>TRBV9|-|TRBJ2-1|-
CASSVEGWGEDEQFF
TGTGCCAGCAGCGTAGAGGGATGGGGGGAGGATGAGCAGTTCTTC
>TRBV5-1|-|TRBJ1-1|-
CASSLVDPRGTEAFF
TGCGCCAGCAGCTTGGTGGACCCTAGGGGCACTGAAGCTTTCTTT
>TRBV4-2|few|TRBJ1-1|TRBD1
CASRGQMNTEAFF
TGTGCCAGCAGGGGACAGATGAACACTGAAGCTTTCTTT
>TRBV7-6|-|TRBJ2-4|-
CASSLAAPLAKNIQYF
TGTGCCAGCAGCTTAGCGGCCCCCTTAGCCAAAAACATTCAGTACTTC
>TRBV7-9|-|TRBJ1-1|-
CASSPTVNTEAFF
TGTGCCAGCAGCCCGACTGTGAACACTGAAGCTTTCTTT
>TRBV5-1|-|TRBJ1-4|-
CASMGGGSEKLFF
TGCGCCAGCATGGGAGGTGGGTCGGAAAAACTGTTTTTT
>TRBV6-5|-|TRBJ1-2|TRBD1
CASRGQGFYGYTF
TGTGCCAGCAGGGGACAGGGCTTCTATGGCTACACCTTC
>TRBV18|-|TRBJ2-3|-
CASSLDGITDTQYF
TGTGCCAGCTCACTGGACGGGATCACAGATACGCAGTATTTT
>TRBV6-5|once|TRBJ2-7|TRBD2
CASSHPGGEQYF
TGTGCCAGCAGTCACCCGGGGGGCGAGCAGTACTTC
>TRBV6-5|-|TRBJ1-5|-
CASVRDFNQPQHF
TGTGCCAGCGTGCGGGACTTCAATCAGCCCCAGCATTTT
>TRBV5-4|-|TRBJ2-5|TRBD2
CASSLYLAGGSETQYF
TGTGCCAGCAGCTTGTATCTAGCGGGGGGGTCAGAGACCCAGTACTTC
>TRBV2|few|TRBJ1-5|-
CASGWRNNQPQHF
TGTGCCAGCGGGTGGCGGAACAATCAGCCCCAGCATTTT
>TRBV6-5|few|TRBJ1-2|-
CASSSTGGNGYTF
TGTGCCAGCAGCTCAACGGGGGGGAATGGCTACACCTTC
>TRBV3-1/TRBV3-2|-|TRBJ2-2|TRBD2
CASSQVGGAGELFF
TGTGCCAGCAGCCAAGTTGGGGGGGCCGGGGAGCTGTTTTTT
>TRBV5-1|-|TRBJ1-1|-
CASSLLQPGRETEAFF
TGCGCCAGCAGCTTACTACAACCGGGAAGAGAAACTGAAGCTTTCTTT
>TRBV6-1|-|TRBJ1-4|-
CASREGGNEKLFF
TGTGCCAGCAGGGAAGGAGGGAATGAAAAACTGTTTTTT
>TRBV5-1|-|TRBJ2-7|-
CASSLEQSSYEQYF
TGCGCCAGCAGCTTGGAGCAAAGCTCCTACGAGCAGTACTTC
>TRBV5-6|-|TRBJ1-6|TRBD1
CASSGDRGRYNSPLHF
TGTGCCAGCAGCGGAGACAGGGGCCGTTATAATTCACCCCTCCACTTT